Listed below are T cell receptor beta chains from one sample, sequenced in a study of T cells in Graves' hyperthyroidism and ophthalmopathy. TCRdb re-analysed the multiplex PCR reads in MiXCR, keeping a single row per CDR3 protein. This table has 550,000 to 800,000 distinct CDR3 sequences, over 15% appearing once. The specimen sequenced was blood. The receptors were gathered from a man between 18 and 29 years old with Graves' hyperthyroidism. The CDR3 runs from the conserved cysteine through the conserved F or W. The D gene is left open where the match is weak. Size is omitted from some rows. Given values are once, few, many or a class for expanded clones.

v_call	j_call	clone_size	d_call	cdr3_nt	cdr3_aa
TRBV28	TRBJ2-5	many	TRBD2	TGTGCCAGCAGTTTTGATCAACAGACACCTAGAGCGGGGAAAGAGACCCAGTACTTC	CASSFDQQTPRAGKETQYF
TRBV12-3/TRBV12-4	TRBJ2-7	many	-	TGTGCCAGCGGCCCGGGGCCATACGAGCAGTACTTC	CASGPGPYEQYF
TRBV7-9	TRBJ1-1	once	-	TGTGCCAGCAGCACAGGACGGTCGAACACTGAAGCTTTCTTT	CASSTGRSNTEAFF
TRBV25-1	TRBJ2-7	once	-	TGTGCCAGCACTTCGAGCAGGGTTAACGGCGAGCAGTACTTC	CASTSSRVNGEQYF
TRBV19	TRBJ2-7	once	-	TGTGCCAGTAGTATAGATGGGGGGGCTGGCTACGAGCAGTACTTC	CASSIDGGAGYEQYF
TRBV12-3/TRBV12-4	TRBJ1-1	few	-	TGTGCCAGCAGCCTGGGATATCAGAACACTGAAGCTTTCTTT	CASSLGYQNTEAFF
TRBV27	TRBJ2-1	once	-	TGTGCCAGCAGTTCGGGACACCAAAACCCTGAGCAGTTCTTC	CASSSGHQNPEQFF
TRBV3-1	TRBJ1-1	many	-	TGTGCCAGCAGCCAAGACGGGGGATTGGACACTGAAGCTTTCTTT	CASSQDGGLDTEAFF
TRBV6-6	TRBJ2-1	-	-	TGTGCCAGCAGTTACGCCGAGACTGGGACGACCGACAATGAGCAGTTCTTC	CASSYAETGTTDNEQFF
TRBV4-2	TRBJ2-3	few	-	TGTGCCAGCAGCCAAGATAGTTTAGGGGCAGTTCGCACAGATACGCAGTATTTT	CASSQDSLGAVRTDTQYF
TRBV4-1	TRBJ2-5	-	TRBD1	TGCGCCAGCAGCCAAGACCGCGGACAGGGAGGGACCCAGTACTTC	CASSQDRGQGGTQYF
TRBV6-5	TRBJ2-7	few	TRBD2	TGTGCCAGCAGTTACTCACTAGCGGGAGGGGAGCAGTACTTC	CASSYSLAGGEQYF
TRBV18	TRBJ2-3	-	-	TGTGCCAGCTCACAAGCTAGAAGCACAGATACGCAGTATTTT	CASSQARSTDTQYF
TRBV20-1	TRBJ2-7	-	TRBD2	TGCAGTGCTCCCCTGAGCGGGGTTCCCCCCTACGAGCAGTACTTC	CSAPLSGVPPYEQYF
TRBV2	TRBJ2-3	many	TRBD1	TGTGCCAGCAGGACGGACAGGGGTGATGCGGATACGCAGTATTTT	CASRTDRGDADTQYF
TRBV7-3	TRBJ2-3	many	-	TGTGCCAGCAGCTTAGGGGGGAACACAGATACGCAGTATTTT	CASSLGGNTDTQYF
TRBV20-1	TRBJ1-3	few	-	TGCAGCGTTCTGGGGGATGGAAACACCATATATTTT	CSVLGDGNTIYF
TRBV29-1	TRBJ2-1	-	TRBD1	TGCAGCGTTGGAGTGGGACAGGGGGCCGACGAGCAGTTCTTC	CSVGVGQGADEQFF
TRBV30	TRBJ2-2	many	-	TGTGCCTGGAGTCCCGCGGGCGTCCGGGAGCTGTTTTTT	CAWSPAGVRELFF
TRBV24-1	TRBJ2-1	few	-	TGTGCCACCAGTGAGGCGGGGGCTCAATACAATGAGCAGTTCTTC	CATSEAGAQYNEQFF
TRBV12-3/TRBV12-4	TRBJ1-1	many	-	TGTGCCAGCAGCAAAGCAGTAAACACTGAAGCTTTCTTT	CASSKAVNTEAFF
TRBV7-9	TRBJ1-1	-	-	TGTGCCAGCAGCCGAATCCTCACCGACACTGAAGCTTTCTTT	CASSRILTDTEAFF
TRBV11-1	TRBJ2-2	many	-	TGTGCCAGCAGCCTGGGGGGATACACCGGGGAGCTGTTTTTT	CASSLGGYTGELFF
TRBV30	TRBJ2-1	few	TRBD2	TGTGCCTGGGATGGGGGGGGAGGGACTAGCGGTGAGCAGTTCTTC	CAWDGGGGTSGEQFF
TRBV30	TRBJ1-2	many	-	TGTGCCTGGAATCGTGGCGGCCTTTTGGATGGCTACACCTTC	CAWNRGGLLDGYTF
TRBV4-3	TRBJ2-3	few	-	TGCGCCAGCAGCCCTGAGATTGGGACAGATACGCAGTATTTT	CASSPEIGTDTQYF
TRBV24-1	TRBJ2-1	few	-	TGTGCCACCAGTGGCCCAGGGTCAGGCGATGAGCAGTTCTTC	CATSGPGSGDEQFF
TRBV6-1	TRBJ2-2	few	-	TGTGCCAGCTTCGAAGGGGCGCACGGGGAGCTGTTTTTT	CASFEGAHGELFF
TRBV2	TRBJ1-2	many	-	TGTGCCAGCAGCGCTAGGGACCCCAACTACACCTTC	CASSARDPNYTF
TRBV20-1	TRBJ2-1	many	-	TGCAGTGCTACACTAATGGACACGGCCCGGGATGAGCAGTTCTTC	CSATLMDTARDEQFF
TRBV5-6	TRBJ1-1	-	-	TGTGCCAGCACCCTAAACCCGGGGGTGAACACTGAAGCTTTCTTT	CASTLNPGVNTEAFF
TRBV7-9	TRBJ2-1	few	TRBD2	TGTGCCAGCAGTTCTAGCGGAACTTACAATGAGCAGTTCTTC	CASSSSGTYNEQFF
TRBV3-1	TRBJ2-7	-	TRBD2	TGTGCCAGCAGCTTCAGGGGACTAGCGGGCTACGAGCAGTACTTC	CASSFRGLAGYEQYF
TRBV7-9	TRBJ2-7	few	TRBD2	TGTGCCAGCAGCCCTTCCTGGACTAGATCGAGTGAGCAGTACTTC	CASSPSWTRSSEQYF
TRBV20-1	TRBJ2-2	many	-	TGCAGTGCCAGGACCCGATTCGGGGAGCTGTTTTTT	CSARTRFGELFF
TRBV7-9	TRBJ2-1	-	TRBD2	TGTGCCAGCAGCTTAGTTTCTAGCGGGCCCCCACATGAGCAGTTCTTC	CASSLVSSGPPHEQFF
TRBV3-1	TRBJ1-3	few	-	TGTGCCAGCAGCCAAGTGAACACCATATATTTT	CASSQVNTIYF
TRBV14	TRBJ2-5	-	-	TGTGCCAGCAGCCAAGGGGGGGCGCTTAGCATGGAGACCCAGTACTTC	CASSQGGALSMETQYF
TRBV4-3	TRBJ2-3	-	TRBD2	TGCGCCAGCAGCTGGAGGGAGGGTGGCACAGATACGCAGTATTTT	CASSWREGGTDTQYF
TRBV20-1	TRBJ2-5	many	-	TGCAGTGCTGGAGGCTCCTCCCTAGAGACCCAGTACTTC	CSAGGSSLETQYF
TRBV28	TRBJ2-7	many	-	TGTGCCAGCACCTCACCCCGGGACAAGTCCATCTCCATTGCCTACGAGCAGTACTTC	CASTSPRDKSISIAYEQYF
TRBV15	TRBJ2-7	many	TRBD2	TGTGCCACCAGCAGAGTACGTAGCGGGAGTTACGAGCAGTACTTC	CATSRVRSGSYEQYF
TRBV2	TRBJ1-1	few	-	TGTGCCAGCAGGAGGGCGGGGGCAGGTGAAACTGAAGCTTTCTTT	CASRRAGAGETEAFF